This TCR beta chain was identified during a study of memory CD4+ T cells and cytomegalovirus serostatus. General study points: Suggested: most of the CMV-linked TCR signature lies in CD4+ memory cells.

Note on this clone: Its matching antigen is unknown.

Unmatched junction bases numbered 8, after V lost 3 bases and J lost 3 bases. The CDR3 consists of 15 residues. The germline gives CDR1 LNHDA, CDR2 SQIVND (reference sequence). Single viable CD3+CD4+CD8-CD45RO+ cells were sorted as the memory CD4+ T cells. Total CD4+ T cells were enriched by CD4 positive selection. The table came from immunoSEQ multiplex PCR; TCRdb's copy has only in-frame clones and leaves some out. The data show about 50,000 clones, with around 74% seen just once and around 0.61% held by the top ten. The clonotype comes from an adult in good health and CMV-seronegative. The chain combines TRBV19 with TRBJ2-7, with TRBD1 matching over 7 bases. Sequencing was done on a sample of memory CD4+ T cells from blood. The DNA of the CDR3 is TGTGCCAGTAGTATCACGCAGGGGGAATTCTACGAGCAGTACTTC. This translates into CASSITQGEFYEQYF.